This T cell receptor (beta chain) was documented in a study of T cell changes during pregnancy in multiple sclerosis. Generated by immunoSEQ multiplex PCR, the TCRdb table keeps only in-frame clones and is missing some. Of tens of thousands of clones in the sample, about 90% were seen once. The clonotype was recovered from a female donor with multiple sclerosis, enrolled in a pregnancy study. Sequencing used CD4+ T cells from peripheral blood mononuclear cells, obtained after pregnancy.

The CDR3 region is CASRDRVRDEQFF. In DNA, the CDR3 is TGTGCCAGCCGGGACAGGGTACGCGATGAGCAGTTCTTC. The gene calls are TRBV5-4 and TRBJ2-1, with 9 bases matching TRBD1. This CDR3 is built from 13 residues. The V gene end was trimmed by 7 bases and the J gene end by 8 bases; junction bases not matched to a gene: 7. Germline V CDR1 and CDR2: SGHNT, YYREEE (reference sequence).